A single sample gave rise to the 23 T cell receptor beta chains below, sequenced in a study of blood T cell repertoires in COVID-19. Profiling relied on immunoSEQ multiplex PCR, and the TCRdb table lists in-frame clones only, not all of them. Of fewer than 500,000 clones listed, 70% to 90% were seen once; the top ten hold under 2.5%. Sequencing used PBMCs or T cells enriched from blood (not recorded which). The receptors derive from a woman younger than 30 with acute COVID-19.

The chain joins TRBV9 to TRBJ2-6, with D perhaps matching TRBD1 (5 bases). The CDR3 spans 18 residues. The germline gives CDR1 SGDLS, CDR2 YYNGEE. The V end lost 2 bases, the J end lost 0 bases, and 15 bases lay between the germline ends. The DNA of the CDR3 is TGTGCCAGCAGCGTTGACAGAAGGGCATCCTCTGGGGCCAACGTCCTGACTTTC. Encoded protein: CASSVDRRASSGANVLTF.

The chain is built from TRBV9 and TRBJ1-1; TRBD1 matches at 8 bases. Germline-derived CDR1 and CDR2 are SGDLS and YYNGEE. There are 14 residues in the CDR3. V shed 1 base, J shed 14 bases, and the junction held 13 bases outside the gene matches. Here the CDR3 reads CASSVWDRNTEVFF. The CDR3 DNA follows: TGTGCCAGCAGCGTATGGGACAGGAACACTGAAGTCTTCTTT.

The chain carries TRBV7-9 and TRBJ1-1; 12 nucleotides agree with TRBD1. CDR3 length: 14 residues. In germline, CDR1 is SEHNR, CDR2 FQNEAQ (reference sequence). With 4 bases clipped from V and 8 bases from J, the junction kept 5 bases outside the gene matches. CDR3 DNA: TGTGCCAGCAGCTACGGGACAGGGGGCGTGGAAGCTTTCTTT. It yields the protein CASSYGTGGVEAFF.

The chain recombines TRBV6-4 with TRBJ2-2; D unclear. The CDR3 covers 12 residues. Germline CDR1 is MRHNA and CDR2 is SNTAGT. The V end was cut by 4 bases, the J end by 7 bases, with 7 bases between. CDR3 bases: TGTGCCAGCAGTGCAGGCAACGGGGAGCTGTTTTTT. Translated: CASSAGNGELFF.

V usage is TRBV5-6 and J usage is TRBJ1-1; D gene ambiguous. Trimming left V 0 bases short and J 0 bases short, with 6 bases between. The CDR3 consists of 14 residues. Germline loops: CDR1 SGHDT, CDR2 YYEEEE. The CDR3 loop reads CASSLGYMNTEAFF. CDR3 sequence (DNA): TGTGCCAGCAGCTTGGGGTACATGAACACTGAAGCTTTCTTT.

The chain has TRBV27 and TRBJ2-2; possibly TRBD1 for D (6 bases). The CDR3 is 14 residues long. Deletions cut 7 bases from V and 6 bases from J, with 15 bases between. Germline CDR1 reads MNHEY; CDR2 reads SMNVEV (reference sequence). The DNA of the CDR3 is TGTGCCAGCAAGTGGACAGACAATTCCGGGGAGCTGTTTTTT. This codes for CASKWTDNSGELFF.

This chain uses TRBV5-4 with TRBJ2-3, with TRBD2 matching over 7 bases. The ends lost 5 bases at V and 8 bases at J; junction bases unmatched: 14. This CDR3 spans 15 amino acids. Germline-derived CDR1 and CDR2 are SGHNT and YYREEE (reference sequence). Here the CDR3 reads CASSRDYPTPGTQYF. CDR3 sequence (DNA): TGTGCCAGCAGTCGGGACTACCCGACTCCTGGTACGCAGTATTTT. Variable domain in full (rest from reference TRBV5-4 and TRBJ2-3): ETGVTQSPTHLIKTRGQQVTLRCSSQSGHNTVSWYQQALGQGPQFIFQYYREEENGRGNFPPRFSGLQFPNYSSELNVNALELDDSALYLCASSRDYPTPGTQYFGPGTRLTVL.

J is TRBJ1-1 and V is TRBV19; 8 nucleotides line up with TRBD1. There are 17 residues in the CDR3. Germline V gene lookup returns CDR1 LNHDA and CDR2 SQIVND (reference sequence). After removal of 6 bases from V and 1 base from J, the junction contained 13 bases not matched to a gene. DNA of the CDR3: TGTGCCAGTAGGGACAGGGAAAGGGGAATTAAGAACACTGAAGCTTTCTTT. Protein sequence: CASRDRERGIKNTEAFF.

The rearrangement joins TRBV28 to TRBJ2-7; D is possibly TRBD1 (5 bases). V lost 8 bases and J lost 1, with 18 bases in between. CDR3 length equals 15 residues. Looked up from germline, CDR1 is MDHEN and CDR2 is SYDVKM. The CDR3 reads CASASPRVGSYEQYF. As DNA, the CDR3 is TGTGCCAGCGCCTCTCCCAGGGTGGGATCCTACGAGCAGTACTTC. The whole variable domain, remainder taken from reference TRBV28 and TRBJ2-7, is DVKVTQSSRYLVKRTGEKVFLECVQDMDHENMFWYRQDPGLGLRLIYFSYDVKMKEKGDIPEGYSVSREKKERFSLILESASTNQTSMYLCASASPRVGSYEQYFGPGTRLTVT.

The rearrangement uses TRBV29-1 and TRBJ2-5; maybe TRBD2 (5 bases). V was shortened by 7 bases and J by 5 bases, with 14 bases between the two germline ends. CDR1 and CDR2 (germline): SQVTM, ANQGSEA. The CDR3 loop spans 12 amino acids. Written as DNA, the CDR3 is TGCAGCGCGGGCAGCGGAAGGGAGACCCAGTACTTC. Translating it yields CSAGSGRETQYF.

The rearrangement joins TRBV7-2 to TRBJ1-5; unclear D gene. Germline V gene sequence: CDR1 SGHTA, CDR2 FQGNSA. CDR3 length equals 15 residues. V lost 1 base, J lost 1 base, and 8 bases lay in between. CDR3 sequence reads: CASSLVLLSNQPQHF. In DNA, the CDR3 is TGTGCCAGCAGCTTAGTTCTGTTGAGCAATCAGCCCCAGCATTTT.

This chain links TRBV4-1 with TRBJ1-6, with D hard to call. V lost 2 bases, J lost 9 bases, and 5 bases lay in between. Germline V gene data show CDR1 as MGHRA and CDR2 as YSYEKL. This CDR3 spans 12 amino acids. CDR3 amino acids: CASSQTGSPLHF. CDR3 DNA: TGCGCCAGCAGCCAAACCGGTTCACCCCTCCACTTT.

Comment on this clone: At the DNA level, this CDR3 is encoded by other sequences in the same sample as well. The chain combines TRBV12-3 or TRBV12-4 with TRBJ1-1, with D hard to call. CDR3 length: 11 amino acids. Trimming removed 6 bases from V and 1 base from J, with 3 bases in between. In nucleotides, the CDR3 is TGTGCCAGCAGCCAGAACACTGAAGCTTTCTTT. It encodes CASSQNTEAFF.

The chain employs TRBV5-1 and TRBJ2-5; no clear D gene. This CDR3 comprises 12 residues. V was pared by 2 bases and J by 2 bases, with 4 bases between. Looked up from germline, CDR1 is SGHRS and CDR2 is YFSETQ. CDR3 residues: CASSFSQETQYF. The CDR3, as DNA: TGCGCCAGCAGCTTTAGTCAAGAGACCCAGTACTTC.

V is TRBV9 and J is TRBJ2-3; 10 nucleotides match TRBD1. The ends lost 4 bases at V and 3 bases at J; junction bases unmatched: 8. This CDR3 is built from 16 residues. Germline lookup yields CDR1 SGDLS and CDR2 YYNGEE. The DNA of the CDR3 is TGTGCCAGCAGCTATTCCGGGACAGGGGTAACAGATACGCAGTATTTT. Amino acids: CASSYSGTGVTDTQYF. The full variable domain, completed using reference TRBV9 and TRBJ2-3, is DSGVTQTPKHLITATGQRVTLRCSPRSGDLSVYWYQQSLDQGLQFLIQYYNGEERAKGNILERFSAQQFPDLHSELNLSSLELGDSALYFCASSYSGTGVTDTQYFGPGTRLTVL.

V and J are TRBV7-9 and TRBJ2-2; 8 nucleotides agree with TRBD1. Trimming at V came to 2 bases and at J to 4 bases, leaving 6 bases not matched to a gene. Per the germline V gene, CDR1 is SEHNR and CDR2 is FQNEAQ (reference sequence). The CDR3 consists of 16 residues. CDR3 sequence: CASSLRTGKGTGELFF. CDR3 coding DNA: TGTGCCAGCAGCTTACGGACAGGGAAGGGCACCGGGGAGCTGTTTTTT.

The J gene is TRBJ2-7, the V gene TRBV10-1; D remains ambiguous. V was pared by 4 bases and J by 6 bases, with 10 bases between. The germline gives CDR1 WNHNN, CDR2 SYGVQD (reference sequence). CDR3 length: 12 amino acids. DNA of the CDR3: TGCGCCAGCAGTGCCCACATTGGCGAGCAGTACTTC. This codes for CASSAHIGEQYF.

The CDR3 coding sequence is TGCGCCAGCAGTGTAGTAGCGGGAGTGGGGACCGGGGAGCTGTTTTTT. Translating it yields CASSVVAGVGTGELFF. V is TRBV10-1 and J is TRBJ2-2, with 9 bases identical to TRBD2. The germline gives CDR1 WNHNN, CDR2 SYGVQD (reference sequence). J gave up 5 bases and V 4 bases, and 8 bases lay outside the gene matches. The CDR3 extends over 16 amino acids.

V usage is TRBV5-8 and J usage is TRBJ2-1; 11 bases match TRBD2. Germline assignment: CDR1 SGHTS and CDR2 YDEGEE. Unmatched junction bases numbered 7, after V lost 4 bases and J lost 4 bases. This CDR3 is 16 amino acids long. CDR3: CASSHDSGRGYNEQFF. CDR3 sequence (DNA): TGTGCCAGCAGCCACGATAGCGGGAGGGGTTACAATGAGCAGTTCTTC. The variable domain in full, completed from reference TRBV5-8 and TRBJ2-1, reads EAGVTQSPTHLIKTRGQQATLRCSPISGHTSVYWYQQALGLGLQFLLWYDEGEERNRGNFPPRFSGRQFPNYSSELNVNALELEDSALYLCASSHDSGRGYNEQFFGPGTRLTVL.

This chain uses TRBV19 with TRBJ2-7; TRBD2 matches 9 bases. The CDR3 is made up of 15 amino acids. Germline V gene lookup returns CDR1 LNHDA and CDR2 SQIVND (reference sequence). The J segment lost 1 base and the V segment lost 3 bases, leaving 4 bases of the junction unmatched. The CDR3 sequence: CASSIQREASYEQYF. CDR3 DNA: TGTGCCAGTAGTATCCAGCGGGAGGCTTCCTACGAGCAGTACTTC.

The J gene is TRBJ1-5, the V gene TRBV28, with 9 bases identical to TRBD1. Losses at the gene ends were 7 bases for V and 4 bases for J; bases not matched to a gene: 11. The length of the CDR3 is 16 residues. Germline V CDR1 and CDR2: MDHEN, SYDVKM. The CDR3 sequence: CASTPGRQGVNQPQHF. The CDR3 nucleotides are TGTGCCAGCACCCCAGGGAGACAGGGGGTGAATCAGCCCCAGCATTTT. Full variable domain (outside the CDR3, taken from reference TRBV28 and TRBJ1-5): DVKVTQSSRYLVKRTGEKVFLECVQDMDHENMFWYRQDPGLGLRLIYFSYDVKMKEKGDIPEGYSVSREKKERFSLILESASTNQTSMYLCASTPGRQGVNQPQHFGDGTRLSIL.

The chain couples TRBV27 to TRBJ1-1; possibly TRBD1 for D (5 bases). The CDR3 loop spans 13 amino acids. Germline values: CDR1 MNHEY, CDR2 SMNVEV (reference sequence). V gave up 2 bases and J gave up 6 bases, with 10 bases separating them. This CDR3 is CASSLRGRSEAFF. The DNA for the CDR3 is TGTGCCAGCAGTTTACGGGGGAGGTCTGAAGCTTTCTTT.

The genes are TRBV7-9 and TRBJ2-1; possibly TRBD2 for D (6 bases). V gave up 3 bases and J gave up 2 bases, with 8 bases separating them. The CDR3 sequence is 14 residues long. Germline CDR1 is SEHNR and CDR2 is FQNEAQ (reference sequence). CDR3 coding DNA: TGTGCCAGCAGCTTTGGGGGGACCTACAATGAGCAGTTCTTC. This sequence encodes CASSFGGTYNEQFF.